A single sample is the source of the 10 T cell receptor beta chains below, sequenced in a study of cytomegalovirus exposure and HLA in healthy donors. The PCR contained 60 Vbeta and 13 Jbeta primers. This table comes from immunoSEQ multiplex PCR, and its TCRdb copy is limited to in-frame clones, with some not included. The table lists under 130,000 clones, 76% of them singletons. The sequenced sample was PBMCs. The source is a man in his forties in good health and CMV-seropositive.

The CDR3 DNA reads as TGTGCCAGCAGTTGGGACACCTTCTCCTACAATGAGCAGTTCTTC. Translating gives CASSWDTFSYNEQFF. This sequence joins TRBV7-6 and TRBJ2-1; D perhaps matches TRBD1 (6 bases). Trimming left V 6 bases short and J 0 bases short, with 12 bases between. Germline lookup yields CDR1 SGHVS and CDR2 FNYEAQ. The CDR3 extends over 15 amino acids.

V is TRBV6-5 and J is TRBJ1-5, with D perhaps TRBD1 (5 bases). This CDR3 has 14 residues. The V gene's germline CDR1 is MNHEY and CDR2 SVGAGI. Trimming removed 7 bases at V and 7 bases at J, with 17 bases between. The CDR3 sequence is CASMSSKGNQPQHF. DNA of the CDR3: TGTGCCAGCATGAGTAGCAAGGGGAACCAGCCCCAGCATTTT.

This clone appeared once. J is TRBJ2-2 and V is TRBV11-2, with TRBD1 matching 10 bases. Germline values: CDR1 SGHAT, CDR2 FQNNGV. The V gene end was trimmed by 2 bases and the J gene end by 4 bases; junction bases not matched to a gene: 7. CDR3 length: 17 residues. CDR3 sequence (DNA): TGTGCCAGCAGCTTACCCTCGGACAGGGGGAGCACCGGGGAGCTGTTTTTT. Protein: CASSLPSDRGSTGELFF.

Notes on this clone: A junction boundary mismatches the germline segment, possibly from a read error. Here the CDR3 reads CASSLWGDRTATSWDF. CDR3 nucleotide sequence: TGTGCCAGCAGCCTTTGGGGGGATAGGACTGCTACAAGCTGGGACTTC. V gene TRBV14 combines with J gene TRBJ2-5, with D tentatively TRBD2 (6 bases). The CDR3 covers 16 residues. Germline V gives CDR1 SGHDN, CDR2 FVKESK.

This clone was observed a few times. The V call is TRBV11-3, the J call TRBJ2-7; 9 nucleotides agree with TRBD2. J gave up 0 bases and V 1 base, and 4 bases lay outside the gene matches. Germline-derived CDR1 and CDR2 are SGHNT and YENEEA. This CDR3 contains 16 residues. The CDR3 region has the DNA TGTGCCAGCAGCTTAGGGCTAGCGGGGTACTCCTACGAGCAGTACTTC. Translating it yields CASSLGLAGYSYEQYF.

This clone was recorded a few times. This chain connects TRBV9 to TRBJ1-4; the D gene is possibly TRBD1 (6 bases). Trimming left V 0 bases short and J 7 bases short, with 10 bases between. This CDR3 has 14 residues. Germline loops: CDR1 SGDLS, CDR2 YYNGEE. The CDR3, as DNA: TGTGCCAGCAGCGTAGCAGTACAGGGTGAAAAACTGTTTTTT. As protein: CASSVAVQGEKLFF.

There are a few counts of this clone. Additional DNA sequences in this sample encode the identical CDR3. The chain carries TRBV4-2 and TRBJ2-1, with 14 positions matching TRBD2. This CDR3 spans 14 amino acids. V lost 3 bases to trimming and J lost 8 bases; unmatched junction nucleotides: 0. CDR1 is LGHNA and CDR2 is YNFKEQ in the germline V gene. CDR3 sequence (DNA): TGTGCCAGCAGCCAGGGACTAGCGGGAGATGAGCAGTTCTTC. It specifies CASSQGLAGDEQFF.

This sequence joins TRBV29-1 and TRBJ2-7, with 8 bases matching TRBD1. Germline CDR1 is SQVTM and CDR2 is ANQGSEA. With V trimmed by 4 bases and J by 6 bases, 8 bases remained unmatched. This CDR3 region has 13 residues. CDR3 amino acids: CSVARDRLGEQYF. Here the CDR3 DNA reads TGCAGCGTTGCCCGGGACAGGCTGGGCGAGCAGTACTTC.

This sequence joins TRBV7-9 and TRBJ1-6; 7 nucleotides line up with TRBD1. Looked up from germline, CDR1 is SEHNR and CDR2 is FQNEAQ (reference sequence). The V and J ends lost 4 bases and 6 bases, in that order; junction bases with no gene match: 6. The CDR3 has 15 amino acids. The CDR3 is CASSSRQGLNSPLHF. In DNA form, the CDR3 reads TGTGCCAGCAGCTCCCGACAGGGTCTTAATTCACCCCTCCACTTT.

The chain couples TRBV15 to TRBJ1-5; no reliable D call. CDR1 and CDR2 from the germline V gene are LNHNV and YYDKDF (reference sequence). The CDR3 spans 14 residues. Deletions cut 6 bases from V and 1 base from J, with 10 bases between. This CDR3 reads CATREVESNQPQHF. The CDR3 DNA reads TGTGCCACCAGGGAGGTGGAGAGCAATCAGCCCCAGCATTTT.